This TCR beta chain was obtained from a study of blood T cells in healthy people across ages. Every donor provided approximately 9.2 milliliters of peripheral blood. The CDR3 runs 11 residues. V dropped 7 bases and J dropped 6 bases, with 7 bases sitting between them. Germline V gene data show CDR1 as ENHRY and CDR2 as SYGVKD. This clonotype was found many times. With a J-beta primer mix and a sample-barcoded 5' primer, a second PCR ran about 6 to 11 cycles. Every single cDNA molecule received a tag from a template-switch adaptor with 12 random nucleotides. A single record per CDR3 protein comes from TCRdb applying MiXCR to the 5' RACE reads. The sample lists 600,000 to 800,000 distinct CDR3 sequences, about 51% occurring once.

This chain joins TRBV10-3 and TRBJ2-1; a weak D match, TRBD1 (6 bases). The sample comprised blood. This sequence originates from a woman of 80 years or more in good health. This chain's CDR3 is CAITQGNEQFF. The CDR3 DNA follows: TGTGCCATCACACAGGGCAATGAGCAGTTCTTC.